Shown below are 32 T cell receptor beta chains from a single sample sequenced in a study of molecular identifiers for immune sequencing clone quantification. TCRdb processed the PCR reads anew with MiXCR; each CDR3 protein has one entry. Here the sample spans some 580,000 distinct CDR3 sequences, less than 30% being singletons. Sequenced sample: naive CD8+ T cells from blood, with Jurkat cell RNA spiked in. Subset denoted: FACS-sorted CD8+CD4-CCR7+CD45RA+ naive T cells. The receptors come from a human donor in good health. Some libraries in this study had Jurkat cell RNA spiked in.

This clonotype appeared many times. The chain links TRBV19 to TRBJ1-5; D not resolved. Germline CDR1 reads LNHDA; CDR2 reads SQIVND (reference sequence). V was trimmed by 5 bases and J by 0 bases, leaving 14 bases between them. The CDR3 is 16 amino acids. The CDR3: CASSERSSYSNQPQHF. The CDR3 DNA follows: TGTGCCAGTAGTGAACGGAGCAGTTATAGCAATCAGCCCCAGCATTTT.

Worth noting for this clonotype: One end of the junction fails to match germline, which may point to a read error. The chain recombines TRBV9 with TRBJ2-3; D is perhaps TRBD2 (6 bases). CDR1 and CDR2 from the germline V gene are SGDLS and YYNGEE. The CDR3 runs 16 residues. CDR3 loop: CAGSFSGTGATDTQYF. The CDR3 bases are TGTGCCGGCAGCTTTTCCGGGACTGGCGCCACAGATACGCAGTATTTT.

This clonotype occurred once. Because the CDR3 is missing its conserved closing phenylalanine or tryptophan, this is likely a read error. The genes are TRBV3-1 and TRBJ2-2; no firm D call. The CDR3 runs to 17 residues. Trimming stripped 0 bases from V and 1 base from J, with 12 bases between. In germline, CDR1 is LGHDT, CDR2 YNNKEL (reference sequence). In DNA form, the CDR3 reads TGTGCCAGCAGCCAAGATTTAAATCCGCAGAACACCGGGGAGCTGTTTCTT. Amino acids: CASSQDLNPQNTGELFL.

This clonotype was observed a few times. V and J are TRBV24-1 and TRBJ2-7, with TRBD1 matching over 7 bases. The length of the CDR3 is 15 residues. CDR1 is KGHDR, CDR2 SFDVKD, per germline. Trimming at V came to 4 bases and at J to 2 bases, leaving 7 bases not matched to a gene. The CDR3: CATSDLTGQTYEQYF. CDR3 nucleotide sequence: TGTGCCACCAGTGACCTGACGGGACAGACCTACGAGCAGTACTTC.

This clonotype was seen ten or more times. V gene TRBV20-1 combines with J gene TRBJ1-1, with 7 bases lining up with TRBD1. V was pared by 0 bases and J by 3 bases, with 7 bases of the junction left unmatched. Germline values: CDR1 DFQATT, CDR2 SNEGSKA (reference sequence). The CDR3 length is 15 residues. Here the CDR3 reads CSARDRSGGYTEAFF. CDR3 DNA sequence: TGCAGTGCTAGAGATCGGTCAGGGGGATACACTGAAGCTTTCTTT.

In regard to this clonotype: At one end the junction does not follow the germline gene, possibly because of a read error. The J gene is TRBJ1-1, the V gene TRBV12-3 or TRBV12-4; no reliable D call. This CDR3 is built from 13 residues. The CDR3, as DNA: TGTGCCAGCAGTTTATGGGAGAACACTGCAGCTTTCTTT. Translated: CASSLWENTAAFF.

The J gene is TRBJ2-2, the V gene TRBV5-4; maybe TRBD1 (6 bases). The germline V gene has CDR1 SGHNT and CDR2 YYREEE (reference sequence). Trimming removed 4 bases at V and 4 bases at J, with 11 bases between. This CDR3 contains 14 residues. Here the CDR3 DNA reads TGTGCCAGCAGCCCCGAGACAGGCACCGGGGAGCTGTTTTTT. It is translated as CASSPETGTGELFF.

This clonotype was seen at least ten times. The junction does not match germline at one end; this may be a read error. The genes are TRBV28 and TRBJ2-1, with no clear D. This CDR3 has 15 residues. Germline V lookup: CDR1 MDHEN, CDR2 SYDVKM. The CDR3 sequence is CASSLYTESYNEQFF. Written as DNA, the CDR3 is TGTGCCAGCAGCTTATACACAGAGTCCTACAATGAGCAGTTCTTC.

This clonotype turned up a few times. This chain links TRBV12-3 or TRBV12-4 with TRBJ1-2, with D possibly being TRBD1 (6 bases). The CDR3 length is 12 residues. V lost 9 bases to trimming and J lost 4 bases, with 12 bases between them. In DNA form, the CDR3 reads TGTGCCAGTAGACAGGTTATCTATGGCTACACCTTC. It is translated as CASRQVIYGYTF.

The genes are TRBV12-3 or TRBV12-4 and TRBJ2-5, with D possibly matching TRBD1 (6 bases). CDR3 length equals 13 residues. The V and J ends lost 5 bases and 5 bases respectively, with 12 bases between them. CDR3 residues: CASSAGQWETQYF. The CDR3 DNA reads TGTGCCAGCAGTGCCGGACAGTGGGAGACCCAGTACTTC.

The chain links TRBV18 to TRBJ2-5; 8 bases align to TRBD1. J gave up 5 bases and V 4 bases, and 9 bases lay outside the gene matches. The CDR3 sequence is 15 residues long. Germline CDR1 KGHSH, CDR2 LQKENI. The CDR3 DNA sequence: TGTGCCAGCTCACAAATGACAGGGGTGGTCGAGACCCAGTACTTC. Protein: CASSQMTGVVETQYF.

This clonotype was observed at least ten times. The chain recombines TRBV6-1 with TRBJ2-3; the D gene is possibly TRBD1 (5 bases). V lost 6 bases to trimming and J lost 3 bases, with 13 bases between them. The CDR3 is 14 residues long. Germline assignment: CDR1 MNHNS and CDR2 SASEGT. The CDR3 loop is CASSPMGPTDTQYF. CDR3 in DNA: TGTGCCAGCAGCCCCATGGGGCCAACAGATACGCAGTATTTT.

This clonotype showed up many times. The chain recombines TRBV28 with TRBJ2-3, with TRBD1 identical over 7 bases. CDR3 length: 16 residues. V lost 6 bases and J lost 4; bases outside the gene matches: 13. Germline CDR1 and CDR2: MDHEN and SYDVKM. Written as DNA, the CDR3 is TGTGCCAGCAGAATACAGGGGCTAACCACGGCAGATACGCAGTATTTT. It specifies CASRIQGLTTADTQYF.

Of note for this clonotype: This may stem from a read error, because a much larger clone lies one nucleotide away. V gene TRBV14 combines with J gene TRBJ2-1; 8 bases map to TRBD2. The CDR3 totals 16 residues. Germline CDR1 and CDR2: SGHDN and FVKESK. CDR3: CASSHGGGNSYTEQFF. The CDR3 DNA reads TGTGCCAGCAGCCACGGCGGGGGGAATAGCTACACTGAGCAGTTCTTC.

The J gene is TRBJ2-3, the V gene TRBV24-1, with unresolved D. Deletions cut 2 bases from V and 4 bases from J, with 12 bases between. The CDR3 contains 15 residues. The germline V gene encodes CDR1 KGHDR and CDR2 SFDVKD. CDR3: CATSDSGGGADTQYF. The CDR3 bases are TGTGCCACCAGTGATTCGGGCGGCGGAGCAGATACGCAGTATTTT.

This clonotype was seen only once. The missing conserved phenylalanine or tryptophan at the end of this CDR3 makes a read error likely. The V gene is TRBV12-3 or TRBV12-4, the J gene TRBJ2-3, with D hard to call. The CDR3 has 12 amino acids. V dropped 1 base and J dropped 3 bases, with 2 bases sitting between them. In DNA, the CDR3 is TGTGCCAGCAGTTTAGTAACAGATACGCAGTATTCT. This translates into CASSLVTDTQYS.

This clonotype was seen just once. A junction end diverges from the germline sequence, so it may reflect a read error. This sequence joins TRBV5-1 and TRBJ1-2; tentatively, D is TRBD1 (5 bases). The CDR3 consists of 12 residues. Germline values: CDR1 SGHRS, CDR2 YFSETQ. For the CDR3, the DNA is TGCGCCAGCGGCTTTCTAGGGGACGGCTACACCTTC. Amino acid sequence: CASGFLGDGYTF.

This clonotype was detected many times. V usage is TRBV3-1 and J usage is TRBJ1-2, with D maybe TRBD1 (6 bases). Germline lookup yields CDR1 LGHDT and CDR2 YNNKEL (reference sequence). The V end was cut by 3 bases, the J end by 0 bases, with 11 bases between. The CDR3 runs 15 residues. As DNA, the CDR3 is TGTGCCAGCAGCCAGCGGACAGTTACTAACTATGGCTACACCTTC. Translation: CASSQRTVTNYGYTF.

V gene TRBV9 combines with J gene TRBJ2-7; no reliable D call. Germline V gives CDR1 SGDLS, CDR2 YYNGEE. This CDR3 is built from 14 residues. Deletions cut 4 bases from V and 0 bases from J, with 11 bases between. The CDR3 is CASSPVADSYEQYF. The CDR3, as DNA: TGTGCCAGCAGCCCCGTGGCTGACTCCTACGAGCAGTACTTC.

V usage is TRBV7-2 and J usage is TRBJ2-2; TRBD2 matches at 10 bases. V lost 2 bases, J lost 2 bases, and 5 bases stayed unmatched. The CDR3 is 17 amino acids. Germline loops: CDR1 SGHTA, CDR2 FQGNSA. The CDR3 spells CASSLSLAGVNTGELFF. CDR3 coding DNA: TGTGCCAGCAGCTTAAGCCTAGCGGGAGTTAACACCGGGGAGCTGTTTTTT.

Details on this clonotype: A much larger clone sits a single nucleotide away, making a read error possible. V and J are TRBV4-3 and TRBJ1-2, with TRBD1 as a possible D gene (5 bases). CDR1 is LGHNA and CDR2 is YSLEER in the germline V gene. The ends were cut back, 1 base at V and 2 bases at J, with 11 bases in the middle. This CDR3 is 15 amino acids long. CDR3 residues: CASSQGRSGNYGYTF. CDR3 sequence (DNA): TGCGCCAGCAGCCAAGGGCGGTCAGGGAACTATGGCTACACCTTC.

On this clonotype: At one end, the junction sequence differs from germline, possibly due to a read error. The CDR3 sequence: CARSLGAMYLAGGYTF. The CDR3 nucleotides read TGTGCCCGCAGTTTGGGGGCCATGTACCTAGCGGGGGGCTACACCTTC. V and J are TRBV12-3 or TRBV12-4 and TRBJ1-2, with TRBD1 as a possible D gene (6 bases). CDR3 length: 16 residues.

Many counts were recorded for this clonotype. The rearrangement joins TRBV7-2 to TRBJ2-1; tentatively, D is TRBD1 (5 bases). Trimming cost V 1 base and J 2 bases, with 6 bases left between them. Per the germline V gene, CDR1 is SGHTA and CDR2 is FQGNSA. This CDR3 is built from 14 residues. The CDR3 nucleotides read TGTGCCAGCAGCTTAGTGGACACCTACAATGAGCAGTTCTTC. This gives the protein CASSLVDTYNEQFF.

Comments on this clonotype: A read error may be the cause here, since a much bigger clone is one base away. This CDR3 reads CASSPPDESQETQYF. In nucleotides, the CDR3 is TGTGCCAGCAGCCCCCCGGACGAGAGCCAAGAGACCCAGTACTTC. J is TRBJ2-5 and V is TRBV7-9; D is ambiguous. V was shortened by 5 bases and J by 1 base, with 14 bases between the two germline ends. The CDR3 spans 15 residues. The V gene's germline CDR1 is SEHNR and CDR2 FQNEAQ (reference sequence). Together with reference TRBV7-9 and TRBJ2-5, the CDR3 gives the full variable domain: DTGVSQNPRHKITKRGQNVTFRCDPISEHNRLYWYRQTLGQGPEFLTYFQNEAQLEKSRLLSDRFSAERPKGSFSTLEIQRTEQGDSAMYLCASSPPDESQETQYFGPGTRLLVL.

The chain recombines TRBV7-7 with TRBJ2-3, with no clear D. The CDR3 has 14 amino acids. The germline V and J ends were trimmed by 0 bases and 11 bases, with 15 bases remaining between them. CDR1 is SSHAT, CDR2 FNYEAQ, per germline (reference sequence). This chain's CDR3 is CASSLAAGDDRQYF. DNA for the CDR3: TGTGCCAGCAGCTTAGCGGCAGGAGACGATCGGCAGTATTTT. The entire variable domain, with the rest obtained from reference TRBV7-7 and TRBJ2-3, is as follows: GAGVSQSPRYKVTKRGQDVTLRCDPISSHATLYWYQQALGQGPEFLTYFNYEAQPDKSGLPSDRFSAERPEGSISTLTIQRTEQRDSAMYRCASSLAAGDDRQYFGPGTRLTVL.

The sample holds many counts of this clonotype. The genes are TRBV2 and TRBJ2-2; the D gene could be TRBD1 or TRBD2 (5 bases each). V lost 0 bases, J lost 6 bases, and 20 bases lay in between. CDR3 length: 18 residues. The germline V gene encodes CDR1 SNHLY and CDR2 FYNNEI. Written as DNA, the CDR3 is TGTGCCAGCAGTGAAGCGAAGGGGAGTAGGGTCCGGGCCGGGGAGCTGTTTTTT. As protein: CASSEAKGSRVRAGELFF.

This chain's CDR3 is CASSQEGNPNQPQHF. The CDR3 bases are TGCGCCAGCAGCCAAGAGGGTAATCCCAATCAGCCCCAGCATTTT. This chain uses TRBV4-1 with TRBJ1-5; D unclear. The CDR3 is made up of 15 amino acids. Per germline, CDR1 MGHRA and CDR2 YSYEKL. The V end lost 0 bases, the J end lost 3 bases, and 9 bases lay between the germline ends.

The chain uses TRBV27 and TRBJ2-3, with 12 bases lining up with TRBD2. Germline loops: CDR1 MNHEY, CDR2 SMNVEV (reference sequence). J was trimmed by 5 bases and V by 5 bases; bases with no gene match: 8. The length of the CDR3 is 16 residues. The CDR3 coding sequence is TGTGCCAGCAGTCCTCACCTAGCGGGAGGGAAAGATACGCAGTATTTT. Amino acids: CASSPHLAGGKDTQYF.

This clonotype was counted a few times. The chain uses TRBV28 and TRBJ2-3; D is uncertain. Trimming removed 2 bases at V and 2 bases at J, with 14 bases between. The CDR3 contains 16 residues. CDR1 and CDR2 from the germline V gene are MDHEN and SYDVKM. CDR3 loop: CASSLVQLTDTDTQYF. CDR3 DNA sequence: TGTGCCAGCAGTTTAGTACAGCTTACAGACACAGATACGCAGTATTTT. Variable domain in full (rest from reference TRBV28 and TRBJ2-3): DVKVTQSSRYLVKRTGEKVFLECVQDMDHENMFWYRQDPGLGLRLIYFSYDVKMKEKGDIPEGYSVSREKKERFSLILESASTNQTSMYLCASSLVQLTDTDTQYFGPGTRLTVL.

This clonotype occurred many times. This rearrangement joins TRBV10-3 to TRBJ2-3; D is ambiguous. Germline V gives CDR1 ENHRY, CDR2 SYGVKD. V lost 2 bases and J lost 4, with 7 bases in between. This CDR3 has 13 residues. This CDR3 is CAISEVGADTQYF. In nucleotides, the CDR3 is TGTGCCATCAGTGAGGTTGGGGCAGATACGCAGTATTTT.

Comment on this clonotype: A much larger clone sits a single nucleotide away, making a read error possible. In DNA, the CDR3 is TGTGCCACCGGCACAAAACAGGGAATTAATGAAAAACTGTTTTTT. Its protein is CATGTKQGINEKLFF. The rearrangement uses TRBV15 and TRBJ1-4; D is possibly TRBD1 (6 bases). The CDR3 sequence is 15 residues long. Germline V gene lookup returns CDR1 LNHNV and CDR2 YYDKDF (reference sequence). V dropped 8 bases and J dropped 4 bases, with 17 bases sitting between them.

In its sample, this clonotype was seen many times. V gene TRBV27 combines with J gene TRBJ1-2; perhaps TRBD1 as D (6 bases). This CDR3 is 14 amino acids long. V shed 5 bases and J shed 3 bases, with 13 bases lying between them. CDR1 and CDR2 (germline): MNHEY, SMNVEV (reference sequence). In DNA, the CDR3 is TGTGCCAGCAGTCCGACAGGATGGGACTATGGCTACACCTTC. It is translated as CASSPTGWDYGYTF.